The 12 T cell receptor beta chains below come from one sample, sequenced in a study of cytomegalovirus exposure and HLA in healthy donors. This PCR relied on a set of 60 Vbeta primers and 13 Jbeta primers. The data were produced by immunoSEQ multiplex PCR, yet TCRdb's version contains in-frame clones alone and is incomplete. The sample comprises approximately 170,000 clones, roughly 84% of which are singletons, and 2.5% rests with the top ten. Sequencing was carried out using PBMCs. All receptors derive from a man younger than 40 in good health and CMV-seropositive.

This chain's CDR3 is CASSSRTGISSYEQYV. The CDR3 DNA sequence: TGTGCCAGCAGCTCGCGGACAGGAATTTCTTCCTACGAGCAGTACGTC. This chain connects TRBV11-2 to TRBJ2-7; 7 bases match TRBD1. There are 16 residues in the CDR3. J lost 1 base, V lost 4 bases, and 10 bases had no gene match. Germline CDR1 is SGHAT and CDR2 is FQNNGV.

The CDR3 is CASSEQGPNQPQHF. CDR3 sequence (DNA): TGTGCCAGCAGTGAACAGGGGCCTAATCAGCCCCAGCATTTT. This rearrangement joins TRBV2 to TRBJ1-5; TRBD1 might be the D (6 bases). The CDR3 covers 14 residues. CDR1 and CDR2 (germline): SNHLY, FYNNEI. V was trimmed by 2 bases and J by 4 bases, leaving 9 bases between them.

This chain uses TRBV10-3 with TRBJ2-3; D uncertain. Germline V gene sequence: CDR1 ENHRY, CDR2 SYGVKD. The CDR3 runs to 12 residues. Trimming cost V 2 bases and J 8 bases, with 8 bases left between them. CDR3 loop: CAISEPGFTQYF. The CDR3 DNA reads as TGTGCCATCAGTGAGCCCGGTTTTACGCAGTATTTT.

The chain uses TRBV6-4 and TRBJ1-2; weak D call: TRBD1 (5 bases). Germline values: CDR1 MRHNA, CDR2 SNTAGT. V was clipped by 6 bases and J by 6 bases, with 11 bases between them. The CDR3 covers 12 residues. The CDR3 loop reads CASRNSQDGYTF. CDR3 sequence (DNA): TGTGCCAGCAGGAACTCACAGGATGGCTACACCTTC.

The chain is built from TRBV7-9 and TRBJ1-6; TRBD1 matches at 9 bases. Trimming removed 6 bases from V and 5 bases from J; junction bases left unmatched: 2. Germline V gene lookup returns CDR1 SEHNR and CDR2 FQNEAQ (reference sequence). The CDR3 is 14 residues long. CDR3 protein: CASRGQGNNSPLHF. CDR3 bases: TGTGCCAGCAGAGGACAGGGGAATAATTCACCCCTCCACTTT. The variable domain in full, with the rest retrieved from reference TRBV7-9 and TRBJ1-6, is DTGVSQNPRHKITKRGQNVTFRCDPISEHNRLYWYRQTLGQGPEFLTYFQNEAQLEKSRLLSDRFSAERPKGSFSTLEIQRTEQGDSAMYLCASRGQGNNSPLHFGNGTRLTVT.

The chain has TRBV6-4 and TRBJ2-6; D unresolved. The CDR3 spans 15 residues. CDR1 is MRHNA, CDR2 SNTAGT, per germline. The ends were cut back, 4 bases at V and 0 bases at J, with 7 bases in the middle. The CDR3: CASSAGYSGANVLTF. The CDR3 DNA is TGTGCCAGCAGTGCAGGATACTCTGGGGCCAACGTCCTGACTTTC.

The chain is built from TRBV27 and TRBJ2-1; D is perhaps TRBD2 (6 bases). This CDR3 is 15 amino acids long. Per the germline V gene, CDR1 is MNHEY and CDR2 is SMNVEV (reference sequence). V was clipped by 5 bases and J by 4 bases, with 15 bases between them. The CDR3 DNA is TGTGCCAGCAGTCGTCCCAGGGAGGTTTACAATGAGCAGTTCTTC. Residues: CASSRPREVYNEQFF.

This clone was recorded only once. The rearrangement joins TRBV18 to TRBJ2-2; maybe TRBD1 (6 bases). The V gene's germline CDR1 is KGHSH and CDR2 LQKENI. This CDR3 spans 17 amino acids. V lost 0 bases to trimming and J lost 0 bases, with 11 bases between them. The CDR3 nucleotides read TGTGCCAGCTCACCACCGTACCAGGGGTCGAACACCGGGGAGCTGTTTTTT. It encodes CASSPPYQGSNTGELFF.

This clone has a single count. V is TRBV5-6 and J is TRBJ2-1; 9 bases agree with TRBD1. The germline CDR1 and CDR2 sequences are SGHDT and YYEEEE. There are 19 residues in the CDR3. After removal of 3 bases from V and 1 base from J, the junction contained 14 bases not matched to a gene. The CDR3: CASSYAGSSGTGSYNEQFF. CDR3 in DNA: TGTGCCAGCAGCTACGCTGGGTCCTCCGGGACAGGGTCCTACAATGAGCAGTTCTTC.

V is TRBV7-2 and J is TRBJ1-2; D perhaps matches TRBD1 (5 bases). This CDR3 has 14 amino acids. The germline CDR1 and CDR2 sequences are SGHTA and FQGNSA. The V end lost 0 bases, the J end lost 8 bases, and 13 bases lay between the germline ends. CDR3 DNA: TGTGCCAGCAGCTTAGCCAGAATAGCAGGGGGCTACACCTTC. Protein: CASSLARIAGGYTF.

DNA for the CDR3: TGTGCCACCCTGCCAGGGAACACTGAAGCTTTCTTT. Amino acids: CATLPGNTEAFF. The rearrangement joins TRBV27 to TRBJ1-1; unclear D gene. CDR3 length equals 12 residues. Germline V lookup: CDR1 MNHEY, CDR2 SMNVEV (reference sequence). V was cut by 10 bases and J by 1 base, with 10 bases left in between.

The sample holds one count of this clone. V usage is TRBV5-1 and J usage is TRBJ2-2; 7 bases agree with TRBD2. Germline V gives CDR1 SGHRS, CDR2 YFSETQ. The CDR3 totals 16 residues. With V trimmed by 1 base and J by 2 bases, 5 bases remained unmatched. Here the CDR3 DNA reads TGCGCCAGCAGCTTGTGGGGGGGAGCAAACACCGGGGAGCTGTTTTTT. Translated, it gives CASSLWGGANTGELFF.